This record covers a single T cell receptor beta chain. Its target is unknown. This entry belongs to a study of glioma-infiltrating T cells. As for the study in general: WHO grade II oligodendrogliomas or astrocytomas, plus non-recurrent WHO grade IV glioblastomas, were sampled. Before surgery, glioma patients received dexamethasone for at most six days.

TCR alpha and beta CDR3 regions were amplified from RNA using iRepertoire nested multiplex PCR. A single record per CDR3 protein comes from TCRdb applying MiXCR to the multiplex PCR reads. This sample has around 390,000 distinct CDR3 sequences; 41% occur once, and the top ten carry more than 10%. Study-level points and caveats: Patients with low tissue-blood divergence carried a signature set of shared blood CDR3 motifs. Above-expected tissue-blood divergence occurred in all gliomas, most in low-grade ones.

Trimming took 3 bases from V and 4 from J; bases not matched to a gene: 4. The CDR3 is 14 amino acids. Germline V CDR1 and CDR2: MNHEY, SVGEGT. The sample consisted of glioma tissue, nonneoplastic brain tissue, or PBMCs (not recorded which). J is TRBJ2-7 and V is TRBV6-2 or TRBV6-3; 9 bases are shared with TRBD2. The clonotype originates from a human donor with low-grade glioma or glioblastoma, undergoing nonglioma brain surgery, or in good health (not recorded which). The CDR3 loop is CASSYGLARYEQYF. CDR3 sequence (DNA): TGTGCCAGCAGTTATGGACTAGCGAGATACGAGCAGTACTTC.